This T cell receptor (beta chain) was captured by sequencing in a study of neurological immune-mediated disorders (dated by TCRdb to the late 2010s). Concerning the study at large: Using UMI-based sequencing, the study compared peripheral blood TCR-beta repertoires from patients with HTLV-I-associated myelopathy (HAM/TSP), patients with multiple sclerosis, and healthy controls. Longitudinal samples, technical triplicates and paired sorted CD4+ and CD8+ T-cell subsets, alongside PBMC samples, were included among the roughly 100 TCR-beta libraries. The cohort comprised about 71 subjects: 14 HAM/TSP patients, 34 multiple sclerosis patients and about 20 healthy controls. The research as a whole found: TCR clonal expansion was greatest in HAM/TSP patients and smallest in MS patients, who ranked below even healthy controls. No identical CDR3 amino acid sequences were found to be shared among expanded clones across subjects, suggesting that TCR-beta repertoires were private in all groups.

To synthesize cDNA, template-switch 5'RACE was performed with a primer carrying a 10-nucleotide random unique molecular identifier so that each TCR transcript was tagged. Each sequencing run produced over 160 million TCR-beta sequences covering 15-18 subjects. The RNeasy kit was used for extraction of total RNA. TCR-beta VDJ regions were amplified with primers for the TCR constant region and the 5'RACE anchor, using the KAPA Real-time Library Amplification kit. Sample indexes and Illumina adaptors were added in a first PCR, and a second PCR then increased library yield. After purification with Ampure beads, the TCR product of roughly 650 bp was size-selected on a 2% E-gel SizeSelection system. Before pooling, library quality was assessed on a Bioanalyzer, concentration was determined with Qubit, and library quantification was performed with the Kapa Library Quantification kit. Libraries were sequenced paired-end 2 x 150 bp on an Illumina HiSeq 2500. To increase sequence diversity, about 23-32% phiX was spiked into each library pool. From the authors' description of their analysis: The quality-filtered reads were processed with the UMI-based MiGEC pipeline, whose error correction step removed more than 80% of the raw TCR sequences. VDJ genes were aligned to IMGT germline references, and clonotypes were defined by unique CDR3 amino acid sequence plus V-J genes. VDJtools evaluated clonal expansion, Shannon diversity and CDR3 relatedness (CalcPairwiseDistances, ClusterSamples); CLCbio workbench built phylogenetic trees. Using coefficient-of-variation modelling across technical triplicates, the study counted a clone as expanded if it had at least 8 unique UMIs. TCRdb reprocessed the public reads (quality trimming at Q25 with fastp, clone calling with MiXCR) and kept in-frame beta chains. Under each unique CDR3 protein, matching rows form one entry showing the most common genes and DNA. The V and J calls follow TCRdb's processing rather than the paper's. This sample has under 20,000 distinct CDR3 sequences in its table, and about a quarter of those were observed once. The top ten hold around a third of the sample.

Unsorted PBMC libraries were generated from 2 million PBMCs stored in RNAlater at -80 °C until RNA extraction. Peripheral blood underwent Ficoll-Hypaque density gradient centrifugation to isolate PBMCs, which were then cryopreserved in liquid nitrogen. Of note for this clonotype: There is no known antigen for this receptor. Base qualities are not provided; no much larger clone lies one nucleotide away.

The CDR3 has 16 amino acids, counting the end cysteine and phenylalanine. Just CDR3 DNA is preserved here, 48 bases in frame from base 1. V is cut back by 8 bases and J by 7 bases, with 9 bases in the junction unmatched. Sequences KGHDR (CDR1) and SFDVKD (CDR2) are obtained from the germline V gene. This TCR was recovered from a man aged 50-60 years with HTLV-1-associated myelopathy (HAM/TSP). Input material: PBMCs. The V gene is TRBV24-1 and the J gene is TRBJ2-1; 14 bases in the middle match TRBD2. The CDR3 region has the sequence CATMAPGTSGSNEQFF. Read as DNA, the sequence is TGTGCCACCATGGCCCCCGGGACTAGCGGGAGTAATGAGCAGTTCTTC.